This T cell receptor beta chain was captured by sequencing in a study of T cell responses to AZD1222 COVID-19 vaccine. This CDR3 has 15 residues. Germline V gives CDR1 KGHDR, CDR2 SFDVKD. Trimming took off 10 bases at V and 0 bases at J, with 17 bases between the two ends. The table came from immunoSEQ multiplex PCR; TCRdb's copy has only in-frame clones and leaves some out. The sample gives about 100,000 clones, about 87% of which show up once; about 1.8% is in the top ten. This clone has only one observation. This rearrangement joins TRBV24-1 to TRBJ1-2; possible D gene TRBD1, 6 bases. This clonotype was obtained from an adult in good health. The sequences come from peripheral blood, collected on day 0 of AZD1222 vaccination. CDR3 amino acids: CATLPSGEANYGYTF. DNA of the CDR3: TGTGCCACTCTACCGTCAGGGGAAGCTAACTATGGCTACACCTTC.